This T cell receptor beta chain was sequenced for a study of cytomegalovirus exposure and HLA in healthy donors. Study as a whole: A previous analysis identified around 120 million unique TCR beta sequences derived from roughly 180 million T cells.

The CDR3 extends over 13 amino acids. Germline CDR1 and CDR2: MDHEN and SYDVKM. V dropped 8 bases and J dropped 3 bases, with 13 bases sitting between them. About this clone: Its target is unknown.

Primers for the PCR totalled 60 Vbeta and 13 Jbeta. Sequencing was performed with immunoSEQ multiplex PCR; in TCRdb, only in-frame clones are kept and a portion is missing. The table includes 150,000 to 200,000 clones, almost 80% detected once. The study's findings and limits: Some TCR beta chains (around 160 of them) were listed as cytomegalovirus-associated. Being productive about 90% or about 30% of the time was typical of most TCR beta V segments in an earlier analysis. In vitro work confirmed that a few CMV-associated chains recognize CMV antigens.

The material sequenced was PBMCs. The V call is TRBV28, the J call TRBJ1-1; D ambiguous. This clonotype was obtained from a young man in good health and CMV-seropositive. The CDR3: CASRLSGYTEAFF. In nucleotides, the CDR3 is TGTGCCAGCCGATTAAGCGGTTACACTGAAGCTTTCTTT.